This T cell receptor (beta chain) emerged from a study of molecular identifiers for immune sequencing clone quantification. Study-level findings and limits: Spiked Jurkat TCR RNA from one cell was reportedly detectable among over 800,000 naive cells.

About this clonotype: Its antigen is currently unknown.

TCRdb used MiXCR to reprocess the PCR reads, holding one entry per CDR3 protein. The sample shows under 800,000 distinct CDR3 sequences, roughly 23% of them seen only once. The V gene's germline CDR1 is SEHNR and CDR2 FQNEAQ (reference sequence). This CDR3 has 14 amino acids. Trimming at V came to 9 bases and at J to 3 bases, leaving 8 bases not matched to a gene. The TCR was taken from a human donor in good health. Some libraries in this study had Jurkat cell RNA spiked in. This chain links TRBV7-9 with TRBJ2-1, with TRBD1 matching over 7 bases. The sequenced sample consisted of naive CD8+ T cells from blood, with Jurkat cell RNA spiked in. Subset specified: FACS-sorted CD8+CD4-CCR7+CD45RA+ naive T cells. The CDR3 loop is CASSPRTGYNEQFF. The DNA for the CDR3 is TGTGCCAGTAGCCCTCGGACAGGCTACAATGAGCAGTTCTTC.